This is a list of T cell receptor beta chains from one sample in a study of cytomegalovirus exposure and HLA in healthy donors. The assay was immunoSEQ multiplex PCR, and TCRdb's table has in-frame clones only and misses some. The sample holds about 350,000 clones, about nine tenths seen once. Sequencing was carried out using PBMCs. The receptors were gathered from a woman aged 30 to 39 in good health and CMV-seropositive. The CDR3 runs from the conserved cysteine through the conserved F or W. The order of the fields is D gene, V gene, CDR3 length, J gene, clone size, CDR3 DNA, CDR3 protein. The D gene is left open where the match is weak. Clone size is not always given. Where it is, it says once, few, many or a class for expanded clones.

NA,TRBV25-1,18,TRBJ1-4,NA,TGTGCCAGCAGTGAATTAAGGGGGGCTGGTGCAACTAATGAAAAACTGTTTTTT,CASSELRGAGATNEKLFF
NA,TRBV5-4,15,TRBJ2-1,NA,TGTGCCAGCAGCTTGTACGGGGGGCGCGTCCATGAGCAGTTCTTC,CASSLYGGRVHEQFF
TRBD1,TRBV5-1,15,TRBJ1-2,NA,TGCGCCAGCAGCAGCGGACAGGGTGTTAACTATGGCTACACCTTC,CASSSGQGVNYGYTF
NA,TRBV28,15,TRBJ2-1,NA,TGTGCCAGCAGTTGGAGGGGGGACTCCTACAATGAGCAGTTCTTC,CASSWRGDSYNEQFF
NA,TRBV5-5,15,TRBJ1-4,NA,TGTGCCAGCAGCTTTGTATTACAGGGAAATGAAAAACTGTTTTTT,CASSFVLQGNEKLFF
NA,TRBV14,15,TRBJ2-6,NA,TGTGCCAGCAGCCAAAGGGGTTCTGGGGCCAACGTCCTGACTTTC,CASSQRGSGANVLTF
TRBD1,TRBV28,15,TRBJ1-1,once,TGTGCCAGCAGTTTACCCGGGACAGGGTTCTCTGGAGCTTTCTTT,CASSLPGTGFSGAFF
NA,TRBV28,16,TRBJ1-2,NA,TGTGCCAGCAGTTTAGGCAGGTTTTCAACTAACTATGGCTACACCTTC,CASSLGRFSTNYGYTF
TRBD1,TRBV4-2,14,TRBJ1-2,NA,TGTGCCAGCAGCCAAGGGGGGACAGACTATGGCTACACCTTC,CASSQGGTDYGYTF
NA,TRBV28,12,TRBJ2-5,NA,TGTGCCAGCACCTCAGTCGGGGAGACCCAGTACTTC,CASTSVGETQYF
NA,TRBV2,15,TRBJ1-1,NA,TGTGCCAGCAGCGCGACAAGGCAAGACACTTCTGAAGCTTTCTTT,CASSATRQDTSEAFF
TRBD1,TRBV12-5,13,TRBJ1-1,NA,TGTGCTAGTGGTTTGGGACAGGGAGCTGAAGCTTTCTTT,CASGLGQGAEAFF
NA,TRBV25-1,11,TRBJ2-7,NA,TGTGCCAGCAGTGACATCTACGAGCAGTACTTC,CASSDIYEQYF
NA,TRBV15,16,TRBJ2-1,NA,TGTGCCACCAGCAGAAAGTCGGCCGAGCGGCACAATGAGCAGTTCTTC,CATSRKSAERHNEQFF
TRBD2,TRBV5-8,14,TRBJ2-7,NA,TGTGCCGAAGGGAGGGGAGCGGGTGGCTACGAGCAGTACTTC,CAEGRGAGGYEQYF
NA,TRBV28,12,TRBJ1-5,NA,TGTGCCAGCAGTTCAAGGAGGGAGTCCCAGCATTTT,CASSSRRESQHF
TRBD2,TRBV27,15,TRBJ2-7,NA,TGTGCCAGCAGTCCATACCCCCGGGGGGGGGACGAGCAGTACTTC,CASSPYPRGGDEQYF
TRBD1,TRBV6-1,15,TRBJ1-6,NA,TGTGCCAGCAGCTGGGGACAGGGATCTAATTCACCCCTCCACTTT,CASSWGQGSNSPLHF
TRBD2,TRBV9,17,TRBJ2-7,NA,TGTGCCAGCAGCACCAGGATAGGGCTAGCGGGAAGCGACGAGCAGTACTTC,CASSTRIGLAGSDEQYF
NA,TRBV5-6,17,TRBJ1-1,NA,TGTGCCAGCAGCTTGTTAGGCCCCGGACAGATCGGTGGGGGAGCTTTCTTT,CASSLLGPGQIGGGAFF
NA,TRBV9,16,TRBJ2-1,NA,TGTGCCAGCAGCGTAGGGAGCGGGCAACCCTACAATGAGCAGTTCTTC,CASSVGSGQPYNEQFF
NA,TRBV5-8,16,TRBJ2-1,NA,TGTGCCAGCAGCTTGGCCTTTGGCGGGACGGGGAATGAGCAGTTCTTC,CASSLAFGGTGNEQFF
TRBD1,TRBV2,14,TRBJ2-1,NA,TGTGCCAGCAGTGACAGGGGGATCAACAATGAGCAGTTCTTC,CASSDRGINNEQFF
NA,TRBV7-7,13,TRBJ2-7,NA,TGTGCCAGCAGCTTAGGAGAGGCCTACGAGCAGTACTTC,CASSLGEAYEQYF
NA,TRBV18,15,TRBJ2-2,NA,TGTGCCAGCTCACCATCCCTGTTGAACACCGGGGAGCTGTTTTTT,CASSPSLLNTGELFF
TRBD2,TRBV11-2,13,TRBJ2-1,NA,TGTGCCAGCAGCGCCTCTAGCGGGAGTGAGCAGTTCTTC,CASSASSGSEQFF
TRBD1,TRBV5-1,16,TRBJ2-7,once,TGCGCCAGCAGATATCCTCGACAGGGCTCCTTCTACGAGCAGTACTTC,CASRYPRQGSFYEQYF
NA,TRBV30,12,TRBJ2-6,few,TGTGCCTGGAGCGACCTCACACCCGTCCTGACTTTC,CAWSDLTPVLTF
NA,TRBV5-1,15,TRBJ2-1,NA,TGCGCCAGCAGCTTGGAGGGACGGGAATACAATGAGCAGTTCTTC,CASSLEGREYNEQFF
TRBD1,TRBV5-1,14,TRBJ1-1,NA,TGCGCCAGCAGCCTGACAGGGATTAACACTGAAGCTTTCTTT,CASSLTGINTEAFF
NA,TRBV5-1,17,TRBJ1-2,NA,TGCGCCAGCAGCTTGGAAGGCAGGAGGGAACGGGGAAGAGGCTACACCTTC,CASSLEGRRERGRGYTF
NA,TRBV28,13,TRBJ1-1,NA,TGTGCCAGCAGTGTCTCGACAGGTACTGAAGCTTTCTTT,CASSVSTGTEAFF